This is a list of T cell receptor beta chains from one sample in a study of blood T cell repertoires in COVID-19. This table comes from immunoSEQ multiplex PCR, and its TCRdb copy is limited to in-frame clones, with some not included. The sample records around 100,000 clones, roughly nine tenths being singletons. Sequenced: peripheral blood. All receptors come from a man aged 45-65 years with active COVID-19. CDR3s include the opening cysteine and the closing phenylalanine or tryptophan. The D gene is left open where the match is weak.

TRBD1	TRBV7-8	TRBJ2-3	CASSPTGDGADTQYF	TGTGCCAGCAGCCCGACAGGGGATGGCGCAGATACGCAGTATTTT
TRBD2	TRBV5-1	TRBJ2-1	CASSLNLAGNNEQFF	TGCGCCAGCAGCTTGAATCTAGCGGGAAACAATGAGCAGTTCTTC
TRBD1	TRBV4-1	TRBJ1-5	CASSQRQGEDQPQHF	TGCGCCAGCAGCCAAAGACAGGGGGAAGATCAGCCCCAGCATTTT
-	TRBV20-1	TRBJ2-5	CSVSNQETQYF	TGCAGTGTGTCTAACCAAGAGACCCAGTACTTC
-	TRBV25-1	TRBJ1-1	CASSTSTGVGTEAFF	TGTGCCAGCAGTACATCCACGGGGGTGGGCACTGAAGCTTTCTTT
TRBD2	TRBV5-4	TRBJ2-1	CASSLGASGGSYNEQFF	TGTGCCAGCAGCCTGGGGGCTAGCGGGGGGTCCTACAATGAGCAGTTCTTC
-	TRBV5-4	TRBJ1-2	CASSLGAQGFRGYTF	TGTGCCAGCAGCTTGGGTGCACAGGGTTTTAGGGGCTACACCTTC
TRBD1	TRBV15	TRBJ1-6	CATSGTQGSNSPLHF	TGTGCCACCAGCGGGACACAGGGGTCCAATTCACCCCTCCACTTT
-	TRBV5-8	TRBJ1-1	CASSLAGRGTEAFF	TGTGCCAGCAGCTTGGCAGGCAGGGGCACTGAAGCTTTCTTT
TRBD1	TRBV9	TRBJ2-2	CASSVGSRGQEGELFF	TGTGCCAGCAGCGTAGGAAGCAGGGGGCAAGAAGGGGAGCTGTTTTTT
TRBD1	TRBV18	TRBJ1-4	CASSSGQGALEKLFF	TGTGCCAGCTCATCGGGACAGGGGGCGCTTGAAAAACTGTTTTTT
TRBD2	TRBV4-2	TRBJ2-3	CASSPGLAGGQDTQYF	TGTGCCAGCAGCCCAGGGCTGGCGGGGGGGCAGGATACGCAGTATTTT
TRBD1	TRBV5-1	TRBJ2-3	CASSVTGDTDTQYF	TGCGCCAGCAGCGTAACAGGGGACACAGATACGCAGTATTTT
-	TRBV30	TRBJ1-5	CAWSVRADQPQHF	TGTGCCTGGAGTGTACGCGCGGATCAACCCCAGCATTTT
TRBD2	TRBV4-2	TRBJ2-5	CASSQDGATSEQETQYF	TGTGCCAGCAGCCAAGATGGCGCCACTAGCGAACAAGAGACCCAGTACTTC